These 11 T cell receptor beta chains were all obtained from the same sample, sequenced in a study of cytomegalovirus exposure and HLA in healthy donors. In the PCR, 60 Vbeta and 13 Jbeta primers were used. Clones were sequenced by immunoSEQ multiplex PCR, and TCRdb holds only the in-frame ones, with some missing. The sample's table shows 50,000 or so clones. Sequencing input: PBMCs. The receptors here all came from a man aged 50 to 59 in good health and CMV-seropositive.

The rearrangement links TRBV19 to TRBJ1-2; D gene ambiguous. The CDR3 sequence is 17 residues long. V lost 7 bases, J lost 6 bases, and 27 bases lay in between. CDR1 is LNHDA, CDR2 SQIVND, per germline (reference sequence). CDR3 region: CASTPVGGPIDEDGYTF. The CDR3 nucleotides read TGTGCCAGTACCCCGGTGGGAGGGCCGATCGACGAGGATGGCTACACCTTC.

The chain joins TRBV19 to TRBJ1-5; TRBD1 aligns across 7 bases. Germline V lookup: CDR1 LNHDA, CDR2 SQIVND (reference sequence). The CDR3 is 15 residues long. Trimming took 7 bases from V and 4 from J; bases not matched to a gene: 10. In DNA form, the CDR3 reads TGTGCCAGTAACTTACAGGGGTTGGAAAATCAGCCCCAGCATTTT. Protein product: CASNLQGLENQPQHF.

This sequence joins TRBV5-1 and TRBJ2-5; TRBD1 aligns across 8 bases. Germline lookup yields CDR1 SGHRS and CDR2 YFSETQ. This CDR3 spans 15 amino acids. Trimming cost V 4 bases and J 2 bases; bases outside gene matches: 7. CDR3 protein: CASSISGGGQETQYF. The CDR3 region has the DNA TGCGCCAGCAGCATCTCAGGGGGCGGACAAGAGACCCAGTACTTC.

The chain combines TRBV6-6 with TRBJ2-1; 9 bases agree with TRBD1. CDR3 length: 15 residues. Looked up from germline, CDR1 is MNHNY and CDR2 is SVGAGI (reference sequence). The junction had 5 bases not matched to a gene; V was cut back by 4 bases and J by 4 bases. The CDR3 region has the DNA TGTGCCAGCAGTTTCGACAGGGGGTTATACAATGAGCAGTTCTTC. It yields the protein CASSFDRGLYNEQFF.

The chain employs TRBV7-9 and TRBJ2-1, with 8 nucleotides matching TRBD1. V gave up 3 bases and J gave up 4 bases; unmatched junction bases: 2. The CDR3 extends over 14 amino acids. Per germline, CDR1 SEHNR and CDR2 FQNEAQ (reference sequence). The CDR3 loop is CASSLGQAYNEQFF. CDR3 sequence (DNA): TGTGCCAGCAGCTTGGGACAGGCGTACAATGAGCAGTTCTTC.

The V call is TRBV4-3, the J call TRBJ1-4; weak D call: TRBD1 (6 bases). CDR3 length: 20 amino acids. V lost 0 bases and J lost 0, with 20 bases in between. Per the germline V gene, CDR1 is LGHNA and CDR2 is YSLEER. CDR3 protein: CASSQDRNLRTDATNEKLFF. CDR3 DNA sequence: TGCGCCAGCAGCCAAGATCGGAACTTGCGGACAGATGCAACTAATGAAAAACTGTTTTTT.

The V and J genes are TRBV5-1 and TRBJ2-7; TRBD2 is a possible D gene (6 bases). Germline V CDR1 and CDR2: SGHRS, YFSETQ. The CDR3 is 14 amino acids. Deletions cut 6 bases from V and 2 bases from J, with 15 bases between. Here the CDR3 reads CASKVGGAAYEQYF. CDR3 nucleotides: TGCGCCAGCAAAGTAGGAGGGGCGGCCTACGAGCAGTACTTC.

This chain joins TRBV11-2 and TRBJ1-1; no reliable D call. The germline V gene encodes CDR1 SGHAT and CDR2 FQNNGV. V lost 5 bases, J lost 0 bases, and 13 bases lay in between. This CDR3 has 15 amino acids. In DNA form, the CDR3 reads TGTGCCAGCAGCCTTCAGAGGGTAGTGAACACTGAAGCTTTCTTT. As protein: CASSLQRVVNTEAFF.

The chain employs TRBV7-2 and TRBJ1-3, with D unresolved. V lost 4 bases and J lost 3, with 16 bases in between. Per germline, CDR1 SGHTA and CDR2 FQGNSA. This CDR3 contains 16 residues. DNA for the CDR3: TGTGCCAGCAGCTACCTGACTCCCTGGAGTGGAAACACCATATATTTT. Translated: CASSYLTPWSGNTIYF.

The chain recombines TRBV5-1 with TRBJ2-2; TRBD2 matches 7 bases. The CDR3 runs 13 residues. Per the germline V gene, CDR1 is SGHRS and CDR2 is YFSETQ. V shed 4 bases and J 5 bases; nucleotides not matched to a gene: 2. The CDR3 protein is CASSPSGTGELFF. In nucleotides, the CDR3 is TGCGCCAGCAGCCCTAGCGGTACCGGGGAGCTGTTTTTT.

This chain connects TRBV19 to TRBJ2-1, with 11 bases aligning to TRBD2. The CDR3 spans 18 residues. CDR1 is LNHDA and CDR2 is SQIVND in the germline V gene (reference sequence). The J segment lost 9 bases and the V segment lost 0 bases, leaving 13 bases of the junction unmatched. The CDR3 protein is CASSIEADRELAGGEQFF. CDR3 bases: TGTGCCAGTAGTATAGAGGCCGACAGGGAGCTAGCGGGAGGTGAGCAGTTCTTC.